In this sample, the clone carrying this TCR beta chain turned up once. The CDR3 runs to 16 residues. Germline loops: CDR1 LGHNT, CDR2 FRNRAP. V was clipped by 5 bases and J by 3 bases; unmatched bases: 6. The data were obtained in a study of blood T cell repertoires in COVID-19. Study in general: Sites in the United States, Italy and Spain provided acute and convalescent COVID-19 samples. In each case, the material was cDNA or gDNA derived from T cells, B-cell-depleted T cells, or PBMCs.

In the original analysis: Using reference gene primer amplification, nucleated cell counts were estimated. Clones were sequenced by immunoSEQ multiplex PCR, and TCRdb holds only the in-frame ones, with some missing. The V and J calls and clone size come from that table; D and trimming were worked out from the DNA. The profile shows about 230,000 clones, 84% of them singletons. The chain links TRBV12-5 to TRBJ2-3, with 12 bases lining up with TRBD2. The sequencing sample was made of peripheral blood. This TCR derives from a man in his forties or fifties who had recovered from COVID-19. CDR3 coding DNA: TGTGCTAGTGGTATCCGACTAGCGGGAGATACAGATACGCAGTATTTT. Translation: CASGIRLAGDTDTQYF.